Listed below are T cell receptor beta chains from one sample, sequenced in a study of cytomegalovirus exposure and HLA in healthy donors. TCRdb's table, derived via immunoSEQ multiplex PCR, lists solely in-frame clones and lacks some. Of 54,000 or so clones in the sample, about 71% were seen once. The sequenced sample was PBMCs. The receptors shown here come from a woman in her sixties or seventies in good health and CMV-seropositive. Each CDR3 is given with its conserved first and last residue. The D gene is left open where the match is weak. Size values are once, few and many counts, or a class for expanded clones, and some rows have none.

V	J	D	size	CDR3	DNA
TRBV7-2	TRBJ2-3	.	.	CASSTGTASTDTQYF	TGTGCCAGCAGCACCGGGACTGCTAGCACAGATACGCAGTATTTT
TRBV5-4	TRBJ1-6	TRBD1	few	CASSYGTGNSPLHF	TGTGCCAGCAGCTACGGGACAGGGAATTCACCCCTCCACTTT
TRBV4-3	TRBJ2-3	.	.	CASSQVGGASTDTQYF	TGCGCCAGCAGCCAAGTCGGCGGGGCTAGCACAGATACGCAGTATTTT
TRBV18	TRBJ2-1	TRBD2	few	CASSPSGGSRNEQFF	TGTGCCAGCTCCCCCAGCGGGGGTTCGCGGAATGAGCAGTTCTTC
TRBV6-1	TRBJ2-1	.	.	CASSARGREFF	TGTGCCAGCAGTGCTAGGGGAAGGGAGTTCTTC
TRBV7-6	TRBJ2-7	.	.	CASSLAGDEQYF	TGTGCCAGCAGCTTGGCGGGTGACGAGCAGTACTTC
TRBV19	TRBJ1-1	.	.	CASSLDGPGAFF	TGTGCCAGTAGTCTAGACGGCCCAGGAGCTTTCTTT
TRBV5-5	TRBJ2-7	TRBD2	.	CASSSGTSGREQYF	TGTGCCAGCAGCTCCGGGACTAGCGGGAGAGAGCAGTACTTC
TRBV6-5	TRBJ2-5	.	once	CASSPGTKETQYF	TGTGCCAGCAGCCCCGGGACAAAAGAGACCCAGTACTTC
TRBV10-1	TRBJ1-2	.	few	CASRGLTGGCSGANYGYTF	TGCGCCAGCCGGGGCTTAACGGGGGGTTGTTCGGGGGCTAACTATGGCTACACCTTC
TRBV27	TRBJ1-5	.	few	CASSLTVGVNWQPQHF	TGTGCCAGCAGTTTAACGGTTGGTGTCAATTGGCAGCCCCAGCATTTT
TRBV9	TRBJ1-5	.	few	CASSPRGVGQPQHF	TGTGCCAGCAGCCCCCGGGGGGTTGGTCAGCCCCAGCATTTT
TRBV6-1	TRBJ2-1	.	.	CASSDNVRAGAFF	TGTGCCAGCAGTGATAATGTCAGGGCAGGAGCGTTCTTC